Presented here are 14 T cell receptor beta chains from one specimen sequenced in a study of blood T cell repertoires in COVID-19. Using immunoSEQ multiplex PCR, the repertoire was profiled, and TCRdb retains in-frame clones only, with some absent. The sample has hundreds of thousands of clones, approximately 84% seen once; the top ten hold about 4.5%. The specimen sequenced was peripheral blood. The receptor set was obtained from a man between 45 and 60 years old with acute or convalescent COVID-19.

V gene TRBV6-5 combines with J gene TRBJ1-2; D may be TRBD1 (6 bases). CDR3 length equals 15 residues. Per the germline V gene, CDR1 is MNHEY and CDR2 is SVGAGI. Trimming left V 8 bases short and J 4 bases short, with 20 bases between. The DNA for the CDR3 is TGTGCCAGCGGTCGTGGGCAGGGGCCGTCCTATGGCTACACCTTC. Translated, it gives CASGRGQGPSYGYTF.

The rearrangement uses TRBV11-2 and TRBJ1-5, with 9 bases identical to TRBD1. The CDR3 is 15 amino acids. CDR1 SGHAT and CDR2 FQNNGV come from the germline V gene. Trimming took 6 bases from V and 4 from J; bases not matched to a gene: 7. In DNA, the CDR3 is TGTGCCAGCAGTTTAACCGGGACAGGGAATCAGCCCCAGCATTTT. Encoded protein: CASSLTGTGNQPQHF.

This chain joins TRBV5-1 and TRBJ2-1; 7 bases match TRBD2. Germline-derived CDR1 and CDR2 are SGHRS and YFSETQ. Trimming removed 4 bases from V and 3 bases from J; junction bases left unmatched: 7. The length of the CDR3 is 15 residues. The DNA for the CDR3 is TGCGCCAGCAGCCAATTACTAGCGAACTACAATGAGCAGTTCTTC. Translation gives CASSQLLANYNEQFF.

The V gene is TRBV25-1, the J gene TRBJ2-3; 11 bases align to TRBD2. In germline, CDR1 is MGHDK, CDR2 SYGVNS. V shed 5 bases, J shed 0 bases, and the junction held 4 bases outside the gene matches. The CDR3 consists of 16 residues. This CDR3 reads CASSRLAGTSTDTQYF. The CDR3, as DNA: TGTGCCAGCAGTCGACTAGCGGGGACTAGCACAGATACGCAGTATTTT.

CDR3 region: CASSLVTRGVDGYTF. For the CDR3, the DNA is TGTGCCAGCAGTTTAGTAACCAGGGGAGTAGATGGCTACACCTTC. This chain uses TRBV6-5 with TRBJ1-2, with TRBD1 as a possible D gene (6 bases). The CDR3 covers 15 residues. V was trimmed by 4 bases and J by 6 bases, leaving 18 bases between them. Germline V lookup: CDR1 MNHEY, CDR2 SVGAGI.

The rearrangement joins TRBV7-9 to TRBJ2-1; 14 bases match TRBD2. The CDR3 covers 18 residues. V trimming: 5 bases; J trimming: 0 bases; junction bases outside the gene matches: 6. Germline values: CDR1 SEHNR, CDR2 FQNEAQ (reference sequence). In DNA form, the CDR3 reads TGTGCCAGCAGCCAAGGACTAGCGGGGGGTCACTCCTACAATGAGCAGTTCTTC. It translates to CASSQGLAGGHSYNEQFF.

The gene calls are TRBV6-1 and TRBJ1-2; D might be TRBD1 (5 bases). CDR3 length: 14 residues. Germline CDR1 MNHNS, CDR2 SASEGT. With 3 bases removed from V and 1 base from J, the gap between germline ends came to 9 bases. The CDR3, as DNA: TGTGCCAGCAGTGAGGGGCCTCTTAACTATGGCTACACCTTC. Translating it yields CASSEGPLNYGYTF.

The rearrangement links TRBV29-1 to TRBJ1-2, with D tentatively TRBD1 (5 bases). The V end was cut by 1 base, the J end by 3 bases, with 12 bases between. CDR1 is SQVTM, CDR2 ANQGSEA, per germline. The CDR3 is 14 amino acids. Here the CDR3 reads CSVEVRGSDYGYTF. The DNA for the CDR3 is TGCAGCGTTGAAGTCCGGGGGAGCGACTATGGCTACACCTTC.

J is TRBJ1-2 and V is TRBV3-1 (or the pseudogene TRBV3-2), with 12 bases that match TRBD1. Germline CDR1 reads LGHDT; CDR2 reads YNNKEL (reference sequence). Unmatched junction bases numbered 6, after V lost 0 bases and J lost 7 bases. This CDR3 is built from 16 residues. CDR3 region: CASSQEGTGGLSGYTF. The CDR3 nucleotides read TGTGCCAGCAGCCAAGAAGGGACAGGGGGCTTGTCTGGCTACACCTTC.

The chain employs TRBV12-3 or TRBV12-4 and TRBJ2-7; 9 nucleotides agree with TRBD1. Trimming removed 5 bases from V and 8 bases from J; junction bases left unmatched: 4. This CDR3 has 12 residues. The chain's CDR3 is CASSPQGAKQYF. The DNA for the CDR3 is TGTGCCAGCAGTCCACAGGGGGCCAAGCAGTACTTC.

The CDR3 sequence: CAWSVEANYGYTF. CDR3 coding DNA: TGTGCCTGGAGTGTCGAGGCTAACTATGGCTACACCTTC. The V and J genes are TRBV30 and TRBJ1-2; no firm D call. Germline-derived CDR1 and CDR2 are GTSNPN and SVGIG (reference sequence). The V and J ends lost 0 bases and 0 bases respectively, with 5 bases between them. The CDR3 runs 13 residues.

The chain recombines TRBV4-1 with TRBJ1-2; 7 bases fit TRBD1. The CDR3 is 15 amino acids. The V gene's germline CDR1 is MGHRA and CDR2 YSYEKL. With V trimmed by 3 bases and J by 5 bases, 9 bases remained unmatched. The CDR3 region has the DNA TGCGCCAGCAGCCAGAACGACAGGGTGAATTATGGCTACACCTTC. This codes for CASSQNDRVNYGYTF.

The rearrangement joins TRBV5-8 to TRBJ1-5, with 7 bases that match TRBD1. There are 16 residues in the CDR3. The germline gives CDR1 SGHTS, CDR2 YDEGEE. The ends lost 2 bases at V and 3 bases at J; junction bases unmatched: 8. This CDR3 is CASSFWTGRYNQPQHF. The CDR3 DNA sequence: TGTGCCAGCAGCTTCTGGACAGGTAGATACAATCAGCCCCAGCATTTT.

The chain recombines TRBV19 with TRBJ2-3, with 12 bases that match TRBD2. The CDR3 runs to 16 residues. Germline values: CDR1 LNHDA, CDR2 SQIVND (reference sequence). V was clipped by 3 bases and J by 5 bases; unmatched bases: 6. The CDR3 nucleotides are TGTGCCAGTAGTATTAGACTAGCGGGGGATCAAGATACGCAGTATTTT. Translation: CASSIRLAGDQDTQYF.